This entry lists 6 T cell receptor beta chains sequenced from one sample in a study of cytomegalovirus exposure and HLA in healthy donors. Researchers ran the PCR with 60 Vbeta and 13 Jbeta primers. TCRdb keeps only in-frame clones here, not all; method: immunoSEQ multiplex PCR. This table holds more than 95,000 clones, around 77% found once. The sequencing sample was made of PBMCs. All receptors derive from a man aged 50 or older in good health and CMV-seropositive.

V gene TRBV25-1 combines with J gene TRBJ2-5; TRBD1 is a possible D gene (6 bases). CDR3 length equals 15 residues. Germline V gene lookup returns CDR1 MGHDK and CDR2 SYGVNS. Trimming stripped 3 bases from V and 5 bases from J, with 16 bases between. The CDR3 DNA follows: TGTGCCAGCAGTGACAGGGGCAGTAGGGGGGAGACCCAGTACTTC. Its translation is CASSDRGSRGETQYF.

The chain uses TRBV4-3 and TRBJ2-5; TRBD2 is a possible D gene (6 bases). CDR1 and CDR2 (germline): LGHNA, YSLEER. V lost 0 bases, J lost 7 bases, and 15 bases lay in between. The CDR3 covers 15 residues. The CDR3 is CASSQDFGREGTQYF. The CDR3 DNA reads as TGCGCCAGCAGCCAAGATTTCGGGAGAGAAGGGACCCAGTACTTC.

This chain links TRBV2 with TRBJ1-1, with D hard to call. V was clipped by 1 base and J by 1 base, with 10 bases between them. Germline V CDR1 and CDR2: SNHLY, FYNNEI. The CDR3 sequence is 15 residues long. CDR3 region: CASSEGWAGNTEAFF. The CDR3 DNA reads as TGTGCCAGCAGTGAAGGTTGGGCAGGGAACACTGAAGCTTTCTTT.

This chain connects TRBV6-5 to TRBJ1-2, with a tentative D call TRBD1 (5 bases). The CDR3 has 15 residues. Germline assignment: CDR1 MNHEY and CDR2 SVGAGI. The V end lost 0 bases, the J end lost 2 bases, and 10 bases lay between the germline ends. CDR3 region: CASSYSDTWNYGYTF. The CDR3 DNA follows: TGTGCCAGCAGTTACTCGGACACATGGAACTATGGCTACACCTTC.

The chain carries TRBV18 and TRBJ1-5, with 7 bases identical to TRBD1. Germline CDR1 and CDR2: KGHSH and LQKENI. V was pared by 6 bases and J by 3 bases, with 2 bases of the junction left unmatched. CDR3 length equals 13 residues. The CDR3 loop reads CASSRGSNQPQHF. DNA for the CDR3: TGTGCCAGCTCCAGGGGGTCCAATCAGCCCCAGCATTTT.

This clone was detected only a few times. The rearrangement joins TRBV30 to TRBJ1-1; D not resolved. This CDR3 spans 14 amino acids. Between the trimmed V and J ends, which lost 2 bases and 5 bases, there was a span of 15 bases. CDR1 GTSNPN and CDR2 SVGIG come from the germline V gene (reference sequence). CDR3 in DNA: TGTGCCTGGAGTCCGTATGAGGTAGAGACTGAAGCTTTCTTT. Encoded protein: CAWSPYEVETEAFF.